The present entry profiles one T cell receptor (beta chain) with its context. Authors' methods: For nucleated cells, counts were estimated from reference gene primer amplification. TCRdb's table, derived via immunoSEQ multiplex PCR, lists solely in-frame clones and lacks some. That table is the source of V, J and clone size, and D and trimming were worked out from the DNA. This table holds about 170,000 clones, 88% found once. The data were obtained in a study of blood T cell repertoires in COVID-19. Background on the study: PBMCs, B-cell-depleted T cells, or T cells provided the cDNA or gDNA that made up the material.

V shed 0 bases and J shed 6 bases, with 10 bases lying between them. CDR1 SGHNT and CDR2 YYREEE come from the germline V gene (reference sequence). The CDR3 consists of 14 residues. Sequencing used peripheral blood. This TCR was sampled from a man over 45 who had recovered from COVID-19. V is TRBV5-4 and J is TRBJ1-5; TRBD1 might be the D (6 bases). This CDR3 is CASSLGGQGQPQHF. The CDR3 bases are TGTGCCAGCAGCTTGGGGGGGCAGGGTCAGCCCCAGCATTTT.